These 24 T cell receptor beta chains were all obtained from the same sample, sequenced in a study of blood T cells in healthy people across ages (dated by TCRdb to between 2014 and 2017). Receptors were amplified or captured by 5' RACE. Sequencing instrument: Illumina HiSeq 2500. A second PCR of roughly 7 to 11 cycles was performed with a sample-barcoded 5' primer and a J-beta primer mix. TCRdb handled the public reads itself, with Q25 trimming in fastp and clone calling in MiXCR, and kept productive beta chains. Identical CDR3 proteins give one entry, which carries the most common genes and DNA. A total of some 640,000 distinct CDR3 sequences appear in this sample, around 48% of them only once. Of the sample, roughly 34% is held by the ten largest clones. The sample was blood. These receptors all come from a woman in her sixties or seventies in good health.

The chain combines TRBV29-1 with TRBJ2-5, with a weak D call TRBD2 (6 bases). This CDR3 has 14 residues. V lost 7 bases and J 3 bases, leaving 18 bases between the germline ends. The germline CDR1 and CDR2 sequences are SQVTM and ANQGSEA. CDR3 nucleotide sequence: TGCAGCGCTAGGGGAATGGACTACAAAGAGACCCAGTACTTC. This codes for CSARGMDYKETQYF.

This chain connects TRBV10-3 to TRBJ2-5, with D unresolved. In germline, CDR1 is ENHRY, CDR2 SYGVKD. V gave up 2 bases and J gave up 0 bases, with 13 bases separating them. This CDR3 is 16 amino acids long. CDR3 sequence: CAISEVDRRYQETQYF. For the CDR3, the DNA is TGTGCCATCAGTGAGGTCGATCGACGGTACCAAGAGACCCAGTACTTC.

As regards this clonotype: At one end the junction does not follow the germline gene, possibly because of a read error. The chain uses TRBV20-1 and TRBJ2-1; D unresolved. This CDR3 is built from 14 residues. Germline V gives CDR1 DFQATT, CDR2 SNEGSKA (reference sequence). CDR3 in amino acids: CSVNEDGPYNERFF. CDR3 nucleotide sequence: TGCAGTGTTAACGAGGACGGGCCATACAATGAGCGGTTCTTC.

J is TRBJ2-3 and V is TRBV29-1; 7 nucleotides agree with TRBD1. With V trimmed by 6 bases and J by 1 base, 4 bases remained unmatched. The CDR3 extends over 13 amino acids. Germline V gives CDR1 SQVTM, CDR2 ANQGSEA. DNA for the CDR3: TGCAGCGTAGCTACAGGGGGCACAGATACGCAGTATTTT. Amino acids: CSVATGGTDTQYF.

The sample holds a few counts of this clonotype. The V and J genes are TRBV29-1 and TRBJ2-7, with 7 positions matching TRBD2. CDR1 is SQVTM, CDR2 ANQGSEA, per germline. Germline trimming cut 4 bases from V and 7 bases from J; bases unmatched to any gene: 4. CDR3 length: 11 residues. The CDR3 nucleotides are TGCAGCGTTGCTGGGGGGGGTGAGCAGTACTTC. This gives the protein CSVAGGGEQYF.

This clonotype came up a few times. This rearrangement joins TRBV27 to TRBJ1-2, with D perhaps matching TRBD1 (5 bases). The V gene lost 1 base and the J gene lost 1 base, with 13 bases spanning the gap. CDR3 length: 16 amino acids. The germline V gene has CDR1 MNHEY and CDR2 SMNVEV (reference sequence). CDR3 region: CASSLLSGLDNYGYTF. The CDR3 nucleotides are TGTGCCAGCAGTTTATTATCAGGGCTAGATAACTATGGCTACACCTTC.

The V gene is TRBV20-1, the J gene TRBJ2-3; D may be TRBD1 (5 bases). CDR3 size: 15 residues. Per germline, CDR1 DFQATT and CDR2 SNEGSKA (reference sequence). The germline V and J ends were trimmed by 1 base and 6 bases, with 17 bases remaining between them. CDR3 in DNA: TGCAGTGCTAGAGTTAGTGTAGCCCCAGGGGATACGCAGTATTTT. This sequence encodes CSARVSVAPGDTQYF.

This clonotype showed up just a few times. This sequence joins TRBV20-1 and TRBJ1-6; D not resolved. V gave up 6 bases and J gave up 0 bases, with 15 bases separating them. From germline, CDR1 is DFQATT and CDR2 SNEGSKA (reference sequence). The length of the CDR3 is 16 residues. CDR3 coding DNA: TGCAGTGCCACCCCGGGCAGAAGCTCCTATAATTCACCCCTCCACTTT. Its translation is CSATPGRSSYNSPLHF.

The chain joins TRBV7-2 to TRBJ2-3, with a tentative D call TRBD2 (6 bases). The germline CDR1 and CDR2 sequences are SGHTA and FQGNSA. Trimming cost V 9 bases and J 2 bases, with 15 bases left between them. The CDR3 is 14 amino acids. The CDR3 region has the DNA TGTGCCAGTACCGGGGGTCGGGACACAGATACGCAGTATTTT. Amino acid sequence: CASTGGRDTDTQYF.

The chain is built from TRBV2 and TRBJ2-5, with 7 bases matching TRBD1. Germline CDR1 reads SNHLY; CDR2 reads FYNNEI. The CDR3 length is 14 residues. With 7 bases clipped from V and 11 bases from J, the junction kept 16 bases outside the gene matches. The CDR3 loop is CASTSTGPLGEQYF. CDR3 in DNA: TGTGCCAGCACGTCGACAGGGCCTCTTGGGGAGCAGTACTTC.

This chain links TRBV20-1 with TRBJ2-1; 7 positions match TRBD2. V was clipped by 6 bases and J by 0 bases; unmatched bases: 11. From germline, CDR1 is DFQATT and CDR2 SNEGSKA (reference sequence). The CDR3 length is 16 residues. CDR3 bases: TGCAGTGCACGAAAAGCGGGATGGAACTCCTACAATGAGCAGTTCTTC. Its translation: CSARKAGWNSYNEQFF.

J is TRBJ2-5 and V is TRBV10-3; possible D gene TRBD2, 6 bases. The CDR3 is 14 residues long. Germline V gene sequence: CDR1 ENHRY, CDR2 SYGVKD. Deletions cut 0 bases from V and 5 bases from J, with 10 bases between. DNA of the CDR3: TGTGCCATCAGTGAGTCGACTAGGCTGGAGACCCAGTACTTC. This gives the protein CAISESTRLETQYF.

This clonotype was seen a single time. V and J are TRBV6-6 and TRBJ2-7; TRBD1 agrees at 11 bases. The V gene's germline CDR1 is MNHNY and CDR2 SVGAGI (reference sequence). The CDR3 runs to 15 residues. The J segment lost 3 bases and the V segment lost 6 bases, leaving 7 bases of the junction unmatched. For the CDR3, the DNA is TGTGCCAGCAGCCCCGTGGACAGGGGGCTCTACGAGCAGTACTTC. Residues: CASSPVDRGLYEQYF.

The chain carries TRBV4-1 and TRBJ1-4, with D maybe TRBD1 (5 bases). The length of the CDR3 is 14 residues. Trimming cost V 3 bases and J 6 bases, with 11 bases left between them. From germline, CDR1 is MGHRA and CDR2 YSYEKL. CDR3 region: CASSQGPGYEKLFF. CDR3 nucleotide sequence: TGCGCCAGCAGCCAGGGACCAGGGTATGAAAAACTGTTTTTT.

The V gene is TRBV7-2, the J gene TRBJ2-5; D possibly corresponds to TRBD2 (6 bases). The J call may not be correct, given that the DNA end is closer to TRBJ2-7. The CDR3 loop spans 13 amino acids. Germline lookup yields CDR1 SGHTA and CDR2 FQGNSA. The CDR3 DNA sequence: TGTGCCAGCAGCCCCGGGAGTCTCCACGAGCAGTACTTC. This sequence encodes CASSPGSLHEQYF.

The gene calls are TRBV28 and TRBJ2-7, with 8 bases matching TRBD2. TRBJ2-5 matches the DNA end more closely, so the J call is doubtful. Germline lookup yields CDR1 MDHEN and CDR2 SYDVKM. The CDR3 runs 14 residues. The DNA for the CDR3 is TGTGCCAGCAGACCGACTAGCGAAGTCGAGACCCAGTACTTC. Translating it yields CASRPTSEVETQYF.

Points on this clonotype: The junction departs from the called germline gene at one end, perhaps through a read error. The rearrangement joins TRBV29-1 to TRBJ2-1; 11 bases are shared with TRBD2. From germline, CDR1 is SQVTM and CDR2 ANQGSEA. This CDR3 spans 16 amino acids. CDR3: CSIEQLAGVSYNEQFF. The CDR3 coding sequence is TGCAGCATTGAGCAACTAGCGGGAGTGTCCTACAATGAGCAGTTCTTC.

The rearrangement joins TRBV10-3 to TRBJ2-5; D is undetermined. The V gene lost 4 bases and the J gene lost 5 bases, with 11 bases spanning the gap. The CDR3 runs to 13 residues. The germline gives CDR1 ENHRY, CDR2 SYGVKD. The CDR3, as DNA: TGTGCCATCAGTGTTGAGTTTGGCGAGACCCAGTACTTC. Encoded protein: CAISVEFGETQYF.

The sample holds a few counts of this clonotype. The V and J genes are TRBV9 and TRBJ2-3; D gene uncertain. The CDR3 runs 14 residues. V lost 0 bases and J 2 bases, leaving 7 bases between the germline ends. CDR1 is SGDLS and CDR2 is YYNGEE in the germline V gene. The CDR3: CASSVAVFTDTQYF. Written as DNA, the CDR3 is TGTGCCAGCAGCGTAGCCGTTTTCACAGATACGCAGTATTTT.

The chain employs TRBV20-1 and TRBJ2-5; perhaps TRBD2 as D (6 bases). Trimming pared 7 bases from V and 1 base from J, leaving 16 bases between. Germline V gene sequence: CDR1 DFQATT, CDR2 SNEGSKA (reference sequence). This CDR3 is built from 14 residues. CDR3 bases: TGCAGTGTGGGAGACGGGGGTATCCAAGAGACCCAGTACTTC. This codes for CSVGDGGIQETQYF.

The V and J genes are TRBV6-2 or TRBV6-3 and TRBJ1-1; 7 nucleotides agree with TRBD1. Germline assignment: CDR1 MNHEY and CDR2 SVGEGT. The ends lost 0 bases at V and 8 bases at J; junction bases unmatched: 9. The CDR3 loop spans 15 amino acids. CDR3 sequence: CASSYSSTGRGEAFF. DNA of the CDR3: TGTGCCAGCAGTTACTCCTCGACAGGGAGGGGCGAAGCTTTCTTT.

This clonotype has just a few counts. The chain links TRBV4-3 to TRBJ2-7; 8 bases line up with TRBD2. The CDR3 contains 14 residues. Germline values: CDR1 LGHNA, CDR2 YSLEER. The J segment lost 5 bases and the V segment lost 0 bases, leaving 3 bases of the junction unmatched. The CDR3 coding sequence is TGCGCCAGCAGCCAAGAGAGCGGGAGCCACGAGCAGTACTTC. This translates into CASSQESGSHEQYF.

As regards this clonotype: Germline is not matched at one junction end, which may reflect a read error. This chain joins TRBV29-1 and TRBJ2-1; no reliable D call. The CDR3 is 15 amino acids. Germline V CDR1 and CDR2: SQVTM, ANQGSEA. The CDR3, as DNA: TGCAGCGTTGTATGGCCATCGAGCTCCTACAGTGAGCAGTTCTTC. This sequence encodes CSVVWPSSSYSEQFF.

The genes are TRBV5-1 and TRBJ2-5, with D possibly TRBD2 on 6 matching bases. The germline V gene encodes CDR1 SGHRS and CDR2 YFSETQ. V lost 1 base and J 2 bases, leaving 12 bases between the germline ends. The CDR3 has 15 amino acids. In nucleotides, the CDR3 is TGCGCCAGCAGCTTGTTCCTGGGACTTCAAGAGACCCAGTACTTC. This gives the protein CASSLFLGLQETQYF.